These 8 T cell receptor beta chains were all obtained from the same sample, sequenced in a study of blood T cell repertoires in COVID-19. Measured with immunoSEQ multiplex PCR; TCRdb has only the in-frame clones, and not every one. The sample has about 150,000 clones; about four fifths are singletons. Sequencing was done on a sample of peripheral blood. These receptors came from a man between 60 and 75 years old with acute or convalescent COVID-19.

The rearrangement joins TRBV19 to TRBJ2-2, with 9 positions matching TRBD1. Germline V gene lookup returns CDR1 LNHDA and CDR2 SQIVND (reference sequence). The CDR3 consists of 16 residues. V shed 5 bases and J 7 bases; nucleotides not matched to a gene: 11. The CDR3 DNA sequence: TGTGCCAGTAGTTGGATACAGGGGGCTTCGGGCGGGGAGCTGTTTTTT. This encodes CASSWIQGASGGELFF.

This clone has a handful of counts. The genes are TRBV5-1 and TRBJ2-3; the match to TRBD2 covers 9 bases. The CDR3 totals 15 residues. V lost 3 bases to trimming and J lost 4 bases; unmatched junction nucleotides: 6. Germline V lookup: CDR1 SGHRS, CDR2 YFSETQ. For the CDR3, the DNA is TGCGCCAGCAGCTCCGGGACTAGCACAGCAGATACGCAGTATTTT. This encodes CASSSGTSTADTQYF. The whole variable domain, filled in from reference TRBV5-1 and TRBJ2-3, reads KAGVTQTPRYLIKTRGQQVTLSCSPISGHRSVSWYQQTPGQGLQFLFEYFSETQRNKGNFPGRFSGRQFSNSRSEMNVSTLELGDSALYLCASSSGTSTADTQYFGPGTRLTVL.

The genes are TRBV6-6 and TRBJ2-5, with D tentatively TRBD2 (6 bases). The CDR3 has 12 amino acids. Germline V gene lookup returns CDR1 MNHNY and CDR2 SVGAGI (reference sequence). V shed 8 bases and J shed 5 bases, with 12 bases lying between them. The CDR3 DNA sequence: TGTGCCAGCCGTCGGGAGTCCGAGACCCAGTACTTC. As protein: CASRRESETQYF.

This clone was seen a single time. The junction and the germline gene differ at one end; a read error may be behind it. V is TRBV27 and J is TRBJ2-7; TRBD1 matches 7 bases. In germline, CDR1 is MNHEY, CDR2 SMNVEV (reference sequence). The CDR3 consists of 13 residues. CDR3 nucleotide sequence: TGTGCCAGCAACCCTCTCTTGGGGGACAGACCATCCTTC. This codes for CASNPLLGDRPSF.

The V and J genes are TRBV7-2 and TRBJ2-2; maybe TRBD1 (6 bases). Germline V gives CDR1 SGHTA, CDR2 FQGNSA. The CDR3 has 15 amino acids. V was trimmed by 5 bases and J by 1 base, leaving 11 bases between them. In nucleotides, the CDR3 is TGTGCCAGCAGCGGGACGGGACAGAACACCGGGGAGCTGTTTTTT. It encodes CASSGTGQNTGELFF.

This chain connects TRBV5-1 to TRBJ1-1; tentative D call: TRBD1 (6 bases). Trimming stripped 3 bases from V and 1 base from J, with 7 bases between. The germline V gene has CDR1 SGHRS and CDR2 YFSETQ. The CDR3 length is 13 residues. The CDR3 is CASSSGQNTEAFF. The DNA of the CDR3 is TGCGCCAGCAGCTCGGGACAGAACACTGAAGCTTTCTTT.

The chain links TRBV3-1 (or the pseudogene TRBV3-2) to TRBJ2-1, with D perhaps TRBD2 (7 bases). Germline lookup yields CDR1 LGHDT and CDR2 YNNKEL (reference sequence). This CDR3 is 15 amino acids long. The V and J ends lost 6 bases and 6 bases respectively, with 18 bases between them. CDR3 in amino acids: CASREGGASGNEQFF. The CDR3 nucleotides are TGTGCCAGCAGAGAAGGGGGGGCCTCTGGCAATGAGCAGTTCTTC.

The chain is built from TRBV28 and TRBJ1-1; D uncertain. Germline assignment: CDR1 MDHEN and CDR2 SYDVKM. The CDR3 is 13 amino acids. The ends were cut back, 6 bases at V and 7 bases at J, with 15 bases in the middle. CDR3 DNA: TGTGCCAGCAGAAAGGAGGGCTCAGGTGAAGCTTTCTTT. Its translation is CASRKEGSGEAFF.